This T cell receptor beta chain was identified in a study of blood T cell repertoires in COVID-19. In the study overall: Acute and convalescent COVID-19 specimens originated in the United States, Italy and Spain.

Assay: immunoSEQ multiplex PCR; the TCRdb copy retains only in-frame clones and omits some. Of roughly 15,000 clones listed, about 89% are singletons. The germline V gene encodes CDR1 SGDLS and CDR2 YYNGEE. The CDR3 runs 16 residues. V shed 3 bases and J 0 bases; nucleotides not matched to a gene: 6. The chain links TRBV9 to TRBJ1-3; 7 bases are a match to TRBD1. Sequenced input: peripheral blood. This clonotype was obtained from a human donor in a cohort sampled during active COVID-19. The CDR3 region is CASSGDSLGSGNTIYF. The CDR3 coding sequence is TGTGCCAGCAGCGGGGACAGTCTTGGCTCTGGAAACACCATATATTTT.